Below, 25 T cell receptor beta chains from the same sample are listed, as sequenced in a study of blood T cell repertoires in COVID-19 (dated by TCRdb to the early 2020s). Library prep was done by the immunoSEQ multiplex PCR assay. The table was pulled from immuneACCESS by TCRdb, which kept in-frame rearrangements only. Such tables lose some clones; where checked, under half of the loss comes from unresolved V genes, and the rest has no known cause. A total of around 180,000 clones appear in this sample, 70% to 90% of them only once. Of the sample, roughly 2.9% is held by the ten largest clones. Sample: peripheral blood. Receptors originate from a woman aged 25 to 39 with active or convalescent COVID-19.

V usage is TRBV18 and J usage is TRBJ2-1; maybe TRBD1 (6 bases). Trimming took 3 bases from V and 3 from J, leaving 9 bases between them. The CDR3 runs to 14 residues. The germline gives CDR1 KGHSH, CDR2 LQKENI. DNA for the CDR3: TGTGCCAGCTCACCCAACAGGGACTACAATGAGCAGTTCTTC. Protein product: CASSPNRDYNEQFF.

This clone is a singleton in its sample. This chain uses TRBV10-1 with TRBJ1-2; D is undetermined. Per germline, CDR1 WNHNN and CDR2 SYGVQD (reference sequence). The V and J ends lost 5 bases and 0 bases respectively, with 7 bases between them. The CDR3 has 13 amino acids. The DNA of the CDR3 is TGCGCCAGCAGTTCGGGGTCTAACTATGGCTACACCTTC. Protein sequence: CASSSGSNYGYTF.

This chain connects TRBV4-1 to TRBJ1-1, with D unclear. Trimming took off 0 bases at V and 5 bases at J, with 7 bases between the two ends. The CDR3 contains 13 residues. CDR1 MGHRA and CDR2 YSYEKL come from the germline V gene. CDR3 sequence reads: CASSQEWRTEAFF. The CDR3, as DNA: TGCGCCAGCAGCCAAGAATGGAGGACTGAAGCTTTCTTT.

J is TRBJ1-1 and V is TRBV18; the D is unclear. CDR1 and CDR2 from the germline V gene are KGHSH and LQKENI. Trimming shortened V by 5 bases and J by 1 base, and 8 bases separated the two germline ends. This CDR3 region has 13 residues. The CDR3 region is CASSRESNTEAFF. CDR3 in DNA: TGTGCCAGCTCAAGAGAATCGAACACTGAAGCTTTCTTT.

CDR3 nucleotide sequence: TGTGCCAGCAGTTACTCCAGGGTTAGAACTGAAGCTTTCTTT. Protein sequence: CASSYSRVRTEAFF. This rearrangement joins TRBV6-5 to TRBJ1-1; D may be TRBD1 (5 bases). CDR3 size: 14 residues. Germline values: CDR1 MNHEY, CDR2 SVGAGI. The germline V and J ends were trimmed by 0 bases and 5 bases, with 10 bases remaining between them.

This chain uses TRBV6-1 with TRBJ1-2; 7 bases map to TRBD1. CDR3 length equals 15 residues. The J segment lost 2 bases and the V segment lost 1 base, leaving 4 bases of the junction unmatched. Germline CDR1 reads MNHNS; CDR2 reads SASEGT. CDR3 nucleotides: TGTGCCAGCAGTGAAGGGCCAGGGGGGAACTATGGCTACACCTTC. Its protein is CASSEGPGGNYGYTF.

The chain carries TRBV5-1 and TRBJ2-1; D remains unclear. Germline values: CDR1 SGHRS, CDR2 YFSETQ. Trimming took 7 bases from V and 4 from J, leaving 9 bases between them. The CDR3 spans 12 residues. The chain's CDR3 is CASYREYNEQFF. For the CDR3, the DNA is TGCGCCAGCTACAGAGAGTACAATGAGCAGTTCTTC.

The chain is built from TRBV2 and TRBJ1-2; D gene ambiguous. Germline loops: CDR1 SNHLY, CDR2 FYNNEI. The V end was cut by 3 bases, the J end by 8 bases, with 16 bases between. There are 14 residues in the CDR3. As DNA, the CDR3 is TGTGCCAGCAGTGAGCTAGGCGGGCCCGGAGGCTACACCTTC. Encoded protein: CASSELGGPGGYTF. Drawing the rest from reference TRBV2 and TRBJ1-2, the complete variable domain is EPEVTQTPSHQVTQMGQEVILRCVPISNHLYFYWYRQILGQKVEFLVSFYNNEISEKSEIFDDQFSVERPDGSNFTLKIRSTKLEDSAMYFCASSELGGPGGYTFGSGTRLTVV.

The V call is TRBV11-3, the J call TRBJ1-2, with D possibly matching TRBD1 (5 bases). V lost 5 bases and J lost 8, with 15 bases in between. The germline CDR1 and CDR2 sequences are SGHNT and YENEEA. The CDR3 runs to 13 residues. CDR3 in amino acids: CASSPKTGGGYTF. The CDR3 DNA is TGTGCCAGCAGCCCAAAGACCGGGGGGGGCTACACCTTC.

This clone was observed once. The chain links TRBV3-1 (or the pseudogene TRBV3-2) to TRBJ2-6; a weak D match, TRBD2 (6 bases). This CDR3 contains 16 residues. In germline, CDR1 is LGHDT, CDR2 YNNKEL (reference sequence). V gave up 2 bases and J gave up 1 base, with 9 bases separating them. This CDR3 is CASSQRSGSGANVLTF. CDR3 bases: TGTGCCAGCAGCCAACGGAGCGGGTCTGGGGCCAACGTCCTGACTTTC.

V is TRBV10-2 and J is TRBJ2-1; 11 nucleotides line up with TRBD2. Germline V gene sequence: CDR1 WSHSY, CDR2 SAAADI. The CDR3 is 15 residues long. Trimming took 6 bases from V and 5 from J; bases not matched to a gene: 6. CDR3 bases: TGCGCCAGCAGCCTCCTAGCGGGAGGCAACAATGAGCAGTTCTTC. This gives the protein CASSLLAGGNNEQFF.

This clone was seen only a few times. This chain uses TRBV6-6 with TRBJ1-2, with TRBD1 as a possible D gene (6 bases). This CDR3 has 15 amino acids. Trimming removed 6 bases from V and 0 bases from J, with 14 bases in between. Germline V gene lookup returns CDR1 MNHNY and CDR2 SVGAGI (reference sequence). The CDR3 spells CASSRLRDTNYGYTF. The CDR3 DNA reads as TGTGCCAGCAGCCGTCTCCGGGACACTAACTATGGCTACACCTTC.

This clone was detected only once. This rearrangement joins TRBV4-1 to TRBJ1-2, with D possibly matching TRBD1 (6 bases). Looked up from germline, CDR1 is MGHRA and CDR2 is YSYEKL. This CDR3 region has 17 residues. The V end lost 0 bases, the J end lost 4 bases, and 18 bases lay between the germline ends. The CDR3 region is CASSQDKRTKGGYGYTF. The CDR3 nucleotides are TGCGCCAGCAGCCAAGATAAGAGAACCAAAGGGGGCTATGGCTACACCTTC.

The genes are TRBV7-9 and TRBJ2-1, with 10 bases that match TRBD1. There are 15 residues in the CDR3. After removal of 6 bases from V and 4 bases from J, the junction contained 6 bases not matched to a gene. Germline V CDR1 and CDR2: SEHNR, FQNEAQ (reference sequence). The CDR3 reads CASRPGTGVYNEQFF. The CDR3 DNA reads TGTGCCAGCAGACCGGGGACAGGGGTATACAATGAGCAGTTCTTC. The complete variable domain, with remaining parts taken from reference TRBV7-9 and TRBJ2-1, reads DTGVSQNPRHKITKRGQNVTFRCDPISEHNRLYWYRQTLGQGPEFLTYFQNEAQLEKSRLLSDRFSAERPKGSFSTLEIQRTEQGDSAMYLCASRPGTGVYNEQFFGPGTRLTVL.

This sequence joins TRBV9 and TRBJ1-2; 7 bases align to TRBD1. The CDR3 extends over 15 amino acids. Trimming removed 3 bases from V and 2 bases from J; junction bases left unmatched: 7. In germline, CDR1 is SGDLS, CDR2 YYNGEE. CDR3 protein: CASSGPLTGNYGYTF. CDR3 coding DNA: TGTGCCAGCAGCGGGCCCTTGACAGGGAACTATGGCTACACCTTC.

V and J are TRBV28 and TRBJ1-2; a weak D match, TRBD1 (5 bases). V was clipped by 2 bases and J by 3 bases, with 10 bases between them. CDR3 size: 14 residues. Germline values: CDR1 MDHEN, CDR2 SYDVKM. CDR3 sequence (DNA): TGTGCCAGCAGTTTAGTGGGGGGGTACTATGGCTACACCTTC. Its translation: CASSLVGGYYGYTF.

The rearrangement links TRBV11-3 to TRBJ1-6; D not certain. Trimming pared 2 bases from V and 7 bases from J, leaving 9 bases between. The CDR3 totals 14 residues. From germline, CDR1 is SGHNT and CDR2 YENEEA. The CDR3, as DNA: TGTGCCAGCAGCTTAAGACTGGCCAATTCACCCCTCCACTTT. Encoded protein: CASSLRLANSPLHF. Supplemented by reference TRBV11-3 and TRBJ1-6, the full variable domain reads EAGVVQSPRYKIIEKKQPVAFWCNPISGHNTLYWYLQNLGQGPELLIRYENEEAVDDSQLPKDRFSAERLKGVDSTLKIQPAELGDSAVYLCASSLRLANSPLHFGNGTRLTVT.

The chain joins TRBV19 to TRBJ2-2, with TRBD2 as a possible D gene (6 bases). Germline assignment: CDR1 LNHDA and CDR2 SQIVND (reference sequence). Trimming pared 4 bases from V and 9 bases from J, leaving 12 bases between. The CDR3 runs to 13 residues. The CDR3 region is CASSRLEGRELFF. The CDR3 coding sequence is TGTGCCAGTAGTAGGTTGGAGGGGCGGGAGCTGTTTTTT. Full variable domain (rest looked up from reference TRBV19 and TRBJ2-2): DGGITQSPKYLFRKEGQNVTLSCEQNLNHDAMYWYRQDPGQGLRLIYYSQIVNDFQKGDIAEGYSVSREKKESFPLTVTSAQKNPTAFYLCASSRLEGRELFFGEGSRLTVL.

The chain employs TRBV12-3 or TRBV12-4 and TRBJ1-6; unclear D gene. Trimming shortened V by 6 bases and J by 7 bases, and 7 bases separated the two germline ends. The CDR3 runs 12 residues. The CDR3 here is CASSSSNSPLHF. The CDR3, as DNA: TGTGCCAGCAGCTCTTCGAATTCACCCCTCCACTTT.

The chain carries TRBV2 and TRBJ1-1; 9 positions agree with TRBD1. V shed 4 bases and J 3 bases; nucleotides not matched to a gene: 3. There are 14 residues in the CDR3. Germline V CDR1 and CDR2: SNHLY, FYNNEI. CDR3 sequence (DNA): TGTGCCAGCAGTGGGGACAGGGCGTACACTGAAGCTTTCTTT. Its translation: CASSGDRAYTEAFF. The full variable domain, completed using reference TRBV2 and TRBJ1-1, is EPEVTQTPSHQVTQMGQEVILRCVPISNHLYFYWYRQILGQKVEFLVSFYNNEISEKSEIFDDQFSVERPDGSNFTLKIRSTKLEDSAMYFCASSGDRAYTEAFFGQGTRLTVV.

This clone has only one observation. The chain couples TRBV10-1 to TRBJ2-3, with 7 bases that match TRBD2. CDR1 and CDR2 from the germline V gene are WNHNN and SYGVQD (reference sequence). The CDR3 has 17 residues. V gave up 4 bases and J gave up 1 base; unmatched junction bases: 11. The CDR3 protein is CASSAPRAAGGTDTQYF. The CDR3 DNA reads TGCGCCAGCAGTGCCCCAAGAGCGGCGGGGGGCACAGATACGCAGTATTTT.

This sequence joins TRBV9 and TRBJ1-1; 7 bases match TRBD1. Germline V lookup: CDR1 SGDLS, CDR2 YYNGEE. The CDR3 totals 14 residues. After removal of 0 bases from V and 8 bases from J, the junction contained 7 bases not matched to a gene. The CDR3 nucleotides read TGTGCCAGCAGCGTAGTAGGGCAGGGGGGCGAAGCTTTCTTT. As protein: CASSVVGQGGEAFF.

This clone was detected once. This chain uses TRBV10-3 with TRBJ1-2; 9 bases align to TRBD1. Trimming took 2 bases from V and 7 from J; bases not matched to a gene: 5. This CDR3 region has 14 residues. The germline V gene has CDR1 ENHRY and CDR2 SYGVKD. Here the CDR3 reads CAISEGTGISGYTF. The DNA for the CDR3 is TGTGCCATCAGTGAGGGGACAGGGATCAGTGGCTACACCTTC.

This clone was seen a handful of times. This rearrangement joins TRBV28 to TRBJ1-2; the D is unclear. The CDR3 covers 12 residues. Per the germline V gene, CDR1 is MDHEN and CDR2 is SYDVKM. Written as DNA, the CDR3 is TGTGCTTCAGCGTCAGTAAACTATGGCTACACCTTC. It is translated as CASASVNYGYTF.

The J gene is TRBJ1-2, the V gene TRBV6-2 or TRBV6-3, with 7 nucleotides matching TRBD1. This CDR3 spans 14 amino acids. The trim removed 7 bases at V and 3 bases at J, leaving 8 bases unmatched. Germline values: CDR1 MNHEY, CDR2 SVGEGT. CDR3 protein: CASTPGTAYYGYTF. The CDR3 region has the DNA TGTGCCAGCACCCCCGGGACAGCTTACTATGGCTACACCTTC.